This is a list of T cell receptor beta chains from one sample in a study of blood T cell repertoires in COVID-19. TCRdb keeps only in-frame clones here, not all; method: immunoSEQ multiplex PCR. The sample comprises over 150,000 clones, around nine tenths of which are singletons, and roughly 2.5% rests with the top ten. Sequences were obtained from peripheral blood. All receptors come from a middle-aged man with active or convalescent COVID-19. Each CDR3 is given with its conserved first and last residue. The D gene is left open where the match is weak. Rows give clone size only sometimes, using once, few, many, or a class for an expanded clone.

-	-	TRBV3-1/TRBV3-2	13	TRBJ1-1	CASSQAGVTEAFF	TGTGCCAGCAGTCAAGCAGGGGTCACTGAAGCTTTCTTT
-	-	TRBV7-2	13	TRBJ2-3	CASSFTTRDTQYF	TGTGCCAGCAGCTTCACTACGCGGGATACGCAGTATTTT
TRBD2	-	TRBV19	13	TRBJ2-3	CASSIGGGDTQYF	TGTGCCAGTAGTATAGGGGGGGGAGATACGCAGTATTTT
-	-	TRBV27	13	TRBJ1-2	CASSLGGIGGYTF	TGTGCCAGCAGTTTGGGAGGAATTGGGGGCTACACCTTC
-	-	TRBV21-1	13	TRBJ2-7	CASSSSFPYEQYF	TGTGCCAGCAGCAGCAGTTTCCCTTACGAGCAGTACTTC
-	-	TRBV15	15	TRBJ2-5	CATSRDMTAQETQYF	TGTGCCACCAGCAGAGATATGACAGCCCAAGAGACCCAGTACTTC
TRBD2	-	TRBV2	15	TRBJ2-1	CATTPPSGTDNEQFF	TGTGCCACCACCCCGCCTAGCGGGACCGACAATGAGCAGTTCTTC
TRBD1	-	TRBV2	14	TRBJ1-5	CASSDRTGNQPQHF	TGTGCCAGCAGTGATAGGACAGGGAACCAGCCCCAGCATTTT
-	-	TRBV11-3	16	TRBJ2-1	CASSRTGKSAYNEQFF	TGTGCCAGCAGCAGAACAGGGAAGTCCGCCTACAATGAGCAGTTCTTC
-	-	TRBV11-1	14	TRBJ1-4	CASSRQATNEKLFF	TGTGCCAGCAGCCGACAAGCAACTAATGAAAAACTGTTTTTT
TRBD1	-	TRBV12-3/TRBV12-4	11	TRBJ1-1	CASSPGQGAFF	TGTGCCAGCAGCCCGGGACAGGGGGCTTTCTTT
-	-	TRBV9	14	TRBJ1-2	CASSVEAVNYGYTF	TGTGCCAGCAGCGTAGAGGCGGTAAACTATGGCTACACCTTC
TRBD1	-	TRBV2	15	TRBJ2-1	CASSPDRASYNEQFF	TGTGCCAGCAGTCCCGACAGGGCCTCCTACAATGAGCAGTTCTTC
-	-	TRBV15	15	TRBJ1-1	CATSRVPGSSTEAFF	TGTGCCACCAGCAGAGTCCCGGGTTCGAGCACTGAAGCTTTCTTT
-	-	TRBV7-2	13	TRBJ1-2	CASSLGPTYGYTF	TGTGCCAGCAGCTTAGGCCCTACCTATGGCTACACCTTC
TRBD2	-	TRBV5-8	15	TRBJ2-1	CASSPGTSGDNEQFF	TGTGCCAGCAGCCCCGGGACTAGCGGGGACAATGAGCAGTTCTTC
-	once	TRBV4-3	15	TRBJ1-6	CASSQDQGVGSPLHF	TGCGCCAGCAGCCAAGATCAAGGGGTGGGGTCACCCCTCCACTTT
-	-	TRBV6-2/TRBV6-3	14	TRBJ1-2	CASSFRQARYGYTF	TGTGCCAGCAGTTTTAGACAAGCACGTTATGGCTACACCTTC
TRBD1	-	TRBV27	13	TRBJ2-7	CASSQGQGYEQYF	TGTGCCAGCAGCCAGGGACAGGGCTACGAGCAGTACTTC
-	-	TRBV6-5	12	TRBJ2-7	CASSNRAGEQYF	TGTGCCAGCAGTAACAGGGCCGGGGAGCAGTACTTC
TRBD1	few	TRBV6-5	13	TRBJ1-1	CASRAGQGARAFF	TGTGCCAGCAGGGCGGGACAGGGGGCGCGTGCTTTCTTT
TRBD1	-	TRBV29-1	14	TRBJ2-2	CSVGDRGNTGELFF	TGCAGCGTTGGGGACAGGGGCAACACCGGGGAGCTGTTTTTT
-	-	TRBV2	12	TRBJ1-5	CASGGQSQPQHF	TGTGCCAGCGGGGGACAAAGTCAGCCCCAGCATTTT
-	-	TRBV30	12	TRBJ1-5	CAWTRAGQPQHF	TGTGCCTGGACCAGGGCTGGGCAGCCCCAGCATTTT
-	-	TRBV18	13	TRBJ1-2	CASSLHQGTGYTF	TGTGCCAGCTCACTCCACCAGGGGACCGGCTACACCTTC
-	once	TRBV5-4	15	TRBJ2-5	CASSLEGLVQETQYF	TGTGCCAGCAGCTTGGAGGGACTTGTACAAGAGACCCAGTACTTC
TRBD1	-	TRBV10-1	15	TRBJ2-7	CASSEGWTGNHREYF	TGCGCCAGCAGTGAAGGTTGGACAGGGAACCACCGGGAATACTTC
TRBD1	-	TRBV6-4	13	TRBJ2-3	CASSETGADTQYF	TGTGCCAGCAGTGAGACAGGGGCAGATACGCAGTATTTT
-	-	TRBV3-1/TRBV3-2	12	TRBJ1-2	CASSETNYGYTF	TGTGCCAGCTCTGAGACTAACTATGGCTACACCTTC
-	-	TRBV5-1	14	TRBJ1-1	CASSLVGGNTEAFF	TGCGCCAGCAGCTTGGTCGGGGGGAACACTGAAGCTTTCTTT
TRBD1	-	TRBV2	14	TRBJ2-7	CASSGTGTGYEQYF	TGTGCCAGCAGTGGTACGGGGACAGGTTACGAGCAGTACTTC
TRBD2	-	TRBV24-1	14	TRBJ2-3	CATMLAGNTDTQYF	TGTGCCACCATGCTAGCGGGGAACACAGATACGCAGTATTTT
-	once	TRBV11-2	15	TRBJ1-6	CASSLERSNNSPLHF	TGTGCCAGCAGCTTAGAACGAAGCAATAATTCACCCCTCCACTTT
TRBD1	-	TRBV19	15	TRBJ1-4	CASSIVSGGTEKLFF	TGTGCCAGTAGTATTGTGTCAGGGGGAACTGAAAAACTGTTTTTT
TRBD1	-	TRBV9	13	TRBJ2-7	CASSETGANEQYF	TGTGCCAGCAGCGAGACAGGGGCCAACGAGCAGTACTTC
-	-	TRBV19	15	TRBJ1-2	CASSRAVPPNYGYTF	TGTGCCAGTAGTCGCGCCGTGCCTCCTAACTATGGCTACACCTTC
-	-	TRBV7-3	14	TRBJ2-1	CASSLTRDSGEQFF	TGTGCCAGCAGCTTAACCCGGGACAGCGGGGAGCAGTTCTTC
-	-	TRBV30	14	TRBJ1-6	CAWSLQGINSPLHF	TGTGCCTGGAGCTTACAGGGAATTAATTCACCCCTCCACTTT
TRBD2	-	TRBV10-3	15	TRBJ2-1	CAIRTSSAPYNEQFF	TGTGCCATCAGGACTAGCTCCGCTCCCTACAATGAGCAGTTCTTC
-	-	TRBV11-2	16	TRBJ2-7	CASSSRPQRGDYEQYF	TGTGCCAGCAGCTCCCGCCCCCAACGGGGAGACTACGAGCAGTACTTC
-	few	TRBV3-1/TRBV3-2	12	TRBJ2-7	CASSQGTQRVAF	TGTGCCAGCAGCCAAGGTACCCAGCGGGTCGCCTTC